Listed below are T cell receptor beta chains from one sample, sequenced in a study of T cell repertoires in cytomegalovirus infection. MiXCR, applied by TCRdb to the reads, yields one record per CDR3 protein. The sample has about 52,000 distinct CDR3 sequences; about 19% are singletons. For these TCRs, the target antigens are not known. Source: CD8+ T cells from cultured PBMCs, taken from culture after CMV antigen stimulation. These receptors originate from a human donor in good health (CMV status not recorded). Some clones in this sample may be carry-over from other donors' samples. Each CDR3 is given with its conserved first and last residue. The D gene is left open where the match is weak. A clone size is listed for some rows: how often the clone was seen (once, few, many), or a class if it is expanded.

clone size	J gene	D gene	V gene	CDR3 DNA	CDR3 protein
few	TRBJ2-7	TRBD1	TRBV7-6	TGTGCCAGCAGCCTGCAGGGGGCCTTCTCCTACGAGCAGTACTTC	CASSLQGAFSYEQYF
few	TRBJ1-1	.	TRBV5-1	TGCGCCAGCAGCTTGACCATCAGAGGCACTGAAGCTTTCTTT	CASSLTIRGTEAFF
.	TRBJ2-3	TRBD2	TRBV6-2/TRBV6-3	TGTGCCAGCAGTCTCTCTAGCGGGGTCACAGATACGCAGTATTTT	CASSLSSGVTDTQYF
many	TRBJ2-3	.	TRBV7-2	TGTGCCAGCAGCTTATTGGGAGATACGCAGTATTTT	CASSLLGDTQYF
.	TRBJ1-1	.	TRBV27	TGTGCCAGCAGTGCGAAGAACACTGAAGCTTTCTTT	CASSAKNTEAFF
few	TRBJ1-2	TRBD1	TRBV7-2	TGTGCCAGCAGCTTAAGACAGGGAAGAGCAGATGGCTACACCTTC	CASSLRQGRADGYTF
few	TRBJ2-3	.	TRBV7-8	TGTGCCAGCAGTTTCCTCTTCCTAGTCCATGTCTTTTCCATAGATACGCAGTATTTT	CASSFLFLVHVFSIDTQYF
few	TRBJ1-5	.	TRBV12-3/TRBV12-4	TGTGCCAGCAGGACTTATAGCAATCAGCCCCAGCATTTT	CASRTYSNQPQHF
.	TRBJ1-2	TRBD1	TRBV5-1	TGCGCCAGTTGGGGCGTTGGGGCCCTAAAACCGGGACAGGGGGACTATGGCTACACCTTC	CASWGVGALKPGQGDYGYTF
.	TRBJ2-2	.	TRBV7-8	TGTGCCAGCAGCTCCGGGTCAGGGTGGACCGGGGAGCTGTTTTTT	CASSSGSGWTGELFF
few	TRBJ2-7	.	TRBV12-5	TGTGCTAGTGGTTTGAACGTCCGGGAGCAGTACTTC	CASGLNVREQYF
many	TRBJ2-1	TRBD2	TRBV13	TGTGCCAGCAGCTCGGGAGGCCCTAATGAGCAGTTCTTC	CASSSGGPNEQFF
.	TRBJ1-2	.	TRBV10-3	TGTGCCATCAGTGAGGTTGGCAGGATCTATGGCTACACCTTC	CAISEVGRIYGYTF
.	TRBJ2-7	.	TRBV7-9	TGTGCCAGCAGCTTTCCGGGACGTACCGAGCAGTACTTC	CASSFPGRTEQYF
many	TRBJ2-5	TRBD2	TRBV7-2	TGTGCCAGCAGCTTAGCAGGGACTACCACGCAAGAGACCCAGTACTTC	CASSLAGTTTQETQYF
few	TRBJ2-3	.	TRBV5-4	TGTGCCAGCAGCTCCCCCCCAGATACGCAGTATTTT	CASSSPPDTQYF
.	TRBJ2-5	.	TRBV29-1	TGCAGCGTCGGGGGAGAGACCCAGTACTTC	CSVGGETQYF
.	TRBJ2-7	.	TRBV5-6	TGTGCCAGCAGCCCTGCCGGACAAAACTACGAGCAGTACTTC	CASSPAGQNYEQYF
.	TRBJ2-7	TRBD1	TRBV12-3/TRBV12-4	TGTGCCAGCAGTTTAGGGACAGGGGCTCCCTACGAGCAGTACTTC	CASSLGTGAPYEQYF
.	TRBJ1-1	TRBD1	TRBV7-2	TGTGCCAGCAGCCAATCAAGTGGGGACAGACGTCCTCTGCACACGGGCACTGAAGCTTTCTTT	CASSQSSGDRRPLHTGTEAFF
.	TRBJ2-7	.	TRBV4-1	TGCGCCAGCAGCCAAGATTCGACGGACAGAATATTCCCCTACGAGCAGTACTTC	CASSQDSTDRIFPYEQYF
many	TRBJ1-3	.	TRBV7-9	TGTGCCAGCAGCTCCCCCAGCAGGGCTGGAAACACCATATATTTT	CASSSPSRAGNTIYF
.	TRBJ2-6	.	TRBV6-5	TGTGCCAGCAGCTCCACGGACGCCACCTCTGGGGCCAACGTCCTGACTTTC	CASSSTDATSGANVLTF
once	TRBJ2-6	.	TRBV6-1	TGTGCCAGCATAATCTCTGGGGCCAACGTCCTGACTTTC	CASIISGANVLTF
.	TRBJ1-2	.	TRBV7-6	TGTGCCAGCAGCTTAGGGGGGGGGGTCGACTATGGCTACACCTTC	CASSLGGGVDYGYTF
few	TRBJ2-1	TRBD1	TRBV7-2	TGTGCCAGCAGCGCAAACAGGGGTGATGAGCAGTTCTTC	CASSANRGDEQFF
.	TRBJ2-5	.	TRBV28	TGTGCCAGCAGTTTCGGGGGAACCCAGTACTTC	CASSFGGTQYF
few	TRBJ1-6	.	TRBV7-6	TGTGCCAGCAGTACGGGGCCTGATAATTCACCCCTCCACTTT	CASSTGPDNSPLHF
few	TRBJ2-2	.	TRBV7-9	TGTGCCAGCAGCTTTGATCCGCGCGCCGGGGAGCTGTTTTTT	CASSFDPRAGELFF
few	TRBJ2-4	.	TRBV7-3	TGTGCCTGCCATAGGAGGGCTGTAGCCAAAAACATTCAGTACTTC	CACHRRAVAKNIQYF
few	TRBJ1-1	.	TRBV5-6	TGTGCCAGCAGCTTTGAGGGCACTGAAGCTTTCTTT	CASSFEGTEAFF
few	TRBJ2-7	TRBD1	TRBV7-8	TGTGCCAGCAGCAAGCCGGGTCAGGGGGCTACTCACGAGCAGTACTTC	CASSKPGQGATHEQYF